These T cell receptor beta chains were read from a single sample in a study of metastatic and nonmetastatic thyroid tumors. TCRdb redid the clone calls on the PCR reads using MiXCR. The sample contains approximately 16,000 clones, roughly a fifth of which appear only once. Input material: blood. All receptors come from a female donor with papillary thyroid cancer or a benign thyroid nodule (not recorded which). Some clones in this sample may be carry-over from other donors' samples. Each CDR3 is given with its conserved first and last residue. Each record gives: D gene, V gene, CDR3 protein. D genes are given only for firm matches.

d_gene: .; v_gene: TRBV30; CDR3aa: CAWSQAVNEKLFF
d_gene: TRBD1; v_gene: TRBV7-8; CDR3aa: CASSHPGGANGELFF
d_gene: .; v_gene: TRBV5-1; CDR3aa: CASSQPQDAPMNTEAFF
d_gene: .; v_gene: TRBV20-1; CDR3aa: CSATVSVAQYF
d_gene: .; v_gene: TRBV6-1; CDR3aa: CASSEESGSGQPQHF
d_gene: TRBD1; v_gene: TRBV2; CDR3aa: CASSELSDRGNEKLFF
d_gene: TRBD2; v_gene: TRBV6-2/TRBV6-3; CDR3aa: CASSYGLAFSYNEQFF
d_gene: .; v_gene: TRBV4-1; CDR3aa: CASSQVLGPYEQYF
d_gene: .; v_gene: TRBV20-1; CDR3aa: CSARDPVGGGPYEQYF
d_gene: TRBD2; v_gene: TRBV27; CDR3aa: CASRQTTGLAGERQFF
d_gene: .; v_gene: TRBV5-1; CDR3aa: CASSTVTNEQFF
d_gene: .; v_gene: TRBV11-3; CDR3aa: CASNQGYRNYEQYF
d_gene: .; v_gene: TRBV7-8; CDR3aa: CASSLSFSVYYNEQFF
d_gene: .; v_gene: TRBV19; CDR3aa: CASSINEWGTDSYEQYF
d_gene: .; v_gene: TRBV28; CDR3aa: CASSVHGGGPQETQYF
d_gene: .; v_gene: TRBV28; CDR3aa: CASFEGRRRHF
d_gene: TRBD1; v_gene: TRBV19; CDR3aa: CASSEQSGGETQYF
d_gene: .; v_gene: TRBV28; CDR3aa: CASSSPGLLNEKLFF
d_gene: TRBD1; v_gene: TRBV30; CDR3aa: CAWGGITGGFGEKLFF
d_gene: TRBD2; v_gene: TRBV6-1; CDR3aa: CASTPLAGPNTGELFF
d_gene: .; v_gene: TRBV11-2; CDR3aa: CASSLGGVRNEQFF
d_gene: .; v_gene: TRBV9; CDR3aa: CASSVDGLTKEQFF
d_gene: .; v_gene: TRBV3-1; CDR3aa: CATTGTPNYGYTF
d_gene: TRBD1; v_gene: TRBV20-1; CDR3aa: CSARAPGTGENSPLHF
d_gene: .; v_gene: TRBV12-5; CDR3aa: CASGFSTYNEQFF
d_gene: .; v_gene: TRBV5-1; CDR3aa: CASSLVSQDWTDTQYF
d_gene: .; v_gene: TRBV12-3/TRBV12-4; CDR3aa: CASRLTRDLGGYTF
d_gene: TRBD2; v_gene: TRBV11-2; CDR3aa: CASSSLMGGVEQFF
d_gene: .; v_gene: TRBV24-1; CDR3aa: CATSKSYEDYGQYF
d_gene: TRBD1; v_gene: TRBV15; CDR3aa: CATSRPGTGALADTQYF
d_gene: TRBD2; v_gene: TRBV18; CDR3aa: CASSPLGLAGAYNEQFF
d_gene: .; v_gene: TRBV9; CDR3aa: CASSGWGVDEQFF
d_gene: .; v_gene: TRBV12-3/TRBV12-4; CDR3aa: CASSFGEKLFF
d_gene: TRBD1; v_gene: TRBV20-1; CDR3aa: CSARQGGNEKLFF
d_gene: .; v_gene: TRBV27; CDR3aa: CASSPRDGGYTF
d_gene: .; v_gene: TRBV19; CDR3aa: CASSREGYYGYTF
d_gene: .; v_gene: TRBV2; CDR3aa: CAIQDSTQETQYF
d_gene: .; v_gene: TRBV4-2; CDR3aa: CASSQGVWDSYNSPLHF
d_gene: .; v_gene: TRBV9; CDR3aa: CASSAQMSGNTIYF
d_gene: TRBD2; v_gene: TRBV5-1; CDR3aa: CASSLTRGDYEQYF
d_gene: .; v_gene: TRBV2; CDR3aa: CASSEGGGTQYF
d_gene: TRBD2; v_gene: TRBV19; CDR3aa: CASSDIGGRAYEQYF
d_gene: .; v_gene: TRBV6-2/TRBV6-3; CDR3aa: CASSYPSGSEGNTQYF
d_gene: .; v_gene: TRBV2; CDR3aa: CASIKGRDNYGYTF
d_gene: .; v_gene: TRBV6-6; CDR3aa: CASSYNAGVRQFF
d_gene: .; v_gene: TRBV12-3/TRBV12-4; CDR3aa: CASSRTVNTEACF
d_gene: .; v_gene: TRBV6-4; CDR3aa: CASSETGPGNTIYF
d_gene: TRBD1; v_gene: TRBV2; CDR3aa: CASSEFYRRGLFYNEQFF